This T cell receptor (beta chain) came from a study of vaccination and CD4 T cells after COVID-19. At the level of the study: Overlapping peptides of the spike proteins of SARS-CoV-2, HCoV-NL63, HCoV-OC43 and HCoV-229E were used for cell stimulation.

As to treatment: approximately 10-day PBMC culture with coronavirus spike peptide pools or control peptides (ViraFEST assay). CD4+ T-cell collection from the unexposed donor predated the COVID-19 pandemic (2011-2018). From the approximately ten-day cultures, CD4+ T cells were isolated by negative selection. Within the sample, this clonotype is medium-sized. The antigen remains unidentified. Oncomine TCR Beta short-read sequencing was applied to DNA from cultured CD4+ T cells. Investigators isolated genomic DNA from cultured CD4+ T cells. One entry per CDR3 protein, called by TCRdb with MiXCR from the PCR reads. The sample has around 1,300 distinct CDR3 sequences, roughly 13% seen once; the top ten hold about 25%. CDR3 length: 14 amino acids. V was shortened by 6 bases and J by 6 bases, with 21 bases between the two germline ends. Looked up from germline, CDR1 is DFQATT and CDR2 is SNEGSKA (reference sequence).

Sequenced sample: CD4+ T cells from blood, cultured in vitro. J is TRBJ2-7 and V is TRBV20-1; TRBD2 is a possible D gene (7 bases). The sequence was collected from a human donor in good health. The chain's CDR3 is CSAGGAVKTTEQYF. CDR3 DNA sequence: TGCAGTGCGGGGGGGGCGGTAAAGACCACCGAGCAGTACTTC.